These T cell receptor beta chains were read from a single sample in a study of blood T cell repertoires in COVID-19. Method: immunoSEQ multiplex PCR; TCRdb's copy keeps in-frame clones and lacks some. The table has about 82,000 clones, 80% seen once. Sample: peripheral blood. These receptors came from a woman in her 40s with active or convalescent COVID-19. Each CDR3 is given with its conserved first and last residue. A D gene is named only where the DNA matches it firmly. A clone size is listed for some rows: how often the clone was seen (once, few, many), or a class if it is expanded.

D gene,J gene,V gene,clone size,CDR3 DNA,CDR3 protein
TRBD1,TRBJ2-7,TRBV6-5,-,TGTGCCAGCCACCAGAGGGGACAGGGAGACGAGCAGTACTTC,CASHQRGQGDEQYF
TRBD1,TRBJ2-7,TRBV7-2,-,TGTGCCAGCAGCTTAGCACGGACAGGGGGCAGCGAGCAGTACTTC,CASSLARTGGSEQYF
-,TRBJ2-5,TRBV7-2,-,TGTGCCAGCAGCAGTCGAGGAGAGACCCAGTACTTC,CASSSRGETQYF
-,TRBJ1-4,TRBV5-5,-,TGTGCCAGCAGCTTGTACGCGGCCCCTAATGAAAAACTGTTTTTT,CASSLYAAPNEKLFF
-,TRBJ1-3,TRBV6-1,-,TGTGCCAGCAGTGAACTGGGAAACAGGGCCACTGGAAACACCATATATTTT,CASSELGNRATGNTIYF
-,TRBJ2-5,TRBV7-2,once,TGTGCCAGCAGCTTACGGGTGGGGCAAGTGGAGACCCAGTACTTC,CASSLRVGQVETQYF
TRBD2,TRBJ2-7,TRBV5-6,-,TGTGCCAGCAGCCACACTAGCGGCCTAAAGCGGTACGAGCAGTACTTC,CASSHTSGLKRYEQYF
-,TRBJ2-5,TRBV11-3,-,TGTGCCAGCAGCCGAGCGGACCAGGAGACCCAGTACTTC,CASSRADQETQYF
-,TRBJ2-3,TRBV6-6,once,TGTGCCAGCAGTCCCAGGGAAATAGATACGCAGTATTTT,CASSPREIDTQYF
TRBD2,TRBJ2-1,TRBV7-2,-,TGTGCCAGCAGCTCCTTTGCGGGAGGGTCCTACAATGAGCAGTTCTTC,CASSSFAGGSYNEQFF
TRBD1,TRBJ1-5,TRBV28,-,TGTGCCAGCAGTCCCCTGGGACAGGGTGGAAATCAGCCCCAGCATTTT,CASSPLGQGGNQPQHF
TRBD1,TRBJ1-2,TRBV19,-,TGTGCCAGTAACCCAGGGGGCGACTATGGCTACACCTTC,CASNPGGDYGYTF
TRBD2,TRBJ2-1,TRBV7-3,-,TGTGCCAGCAGCTCCGGACTAGCGGGAGTCGAGCAGTTCTTC,CASSSGLAGVEQFF
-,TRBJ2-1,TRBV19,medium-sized,TGTGCCAGTAGTCTTACAAGTAGCCCGAGCTCCTACAATGAGCAGTTCTTC,CASSLTSSPSSYNEQFF
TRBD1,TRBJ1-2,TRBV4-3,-,TGCGCCAGCAGCCCCGGGACAGCGTATGGCTACACCTTC,CASSPGTAYGYTF
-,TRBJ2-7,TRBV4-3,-,TGCGCCAGCAGCCAAGCGGTCTATTCTTTGGACGAGCAGTACTTC,CASSQAVYSLDEQYF
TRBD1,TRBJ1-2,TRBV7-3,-,TGTGCCAGCAGCTCTGGCCCCGGGACAGCATATGGCTACACCTTC,CASSSGPGTAYGYTF
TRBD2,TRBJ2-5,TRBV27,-,TGTGCCAGCAGTTTATCAGCGGGGGGACAAGAGACCCAGTACTTC,CASSLSAGGQETQYF
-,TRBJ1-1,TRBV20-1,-,TGCAGTGCGCCGCGGGGTACTGAAGCTTTCTTT,CSAPRGTEAFF
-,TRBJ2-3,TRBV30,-,TGTGCCTGGAGTGTACGCGGGGGCACAGATACGCAGTATTTT,CAWSVRGGTDTQYF
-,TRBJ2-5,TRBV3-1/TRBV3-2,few,TGTGCCAGCAGCCAAGAACAGGGCCAAGAGACCCAGTACTTC,CASSQEQGQETQYF
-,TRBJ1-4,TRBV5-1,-,TGCGCCAGCAGCTTGGCACAGCCCGGGAGGGAAAAACTGTTTTTT,CASSLAQPGREKLFF
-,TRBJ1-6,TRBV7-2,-,TGTGCCAGCAGCTTAGCGCGGTGGGTTGCAGGGCCGTCACCCCTCCACTTT,CASSLARWVAGPSPLHF
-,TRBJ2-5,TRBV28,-,TGTGCCAGCAGGCCAGGGGTGGGGGAGACCCAGTACTTC,CASRPGVGETQYF
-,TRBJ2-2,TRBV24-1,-,TGTGCCACCAGTGATTTGGTACAGGAGGGGACCGGGGAGCTGTTTTTT,CATSDLVQEGTGELFF
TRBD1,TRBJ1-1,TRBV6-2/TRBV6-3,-,TGTGCCAGCACCCCGGGACAGGCGCTGTCTGAAGCTTTCTTT,CASTPGQALSEAFF
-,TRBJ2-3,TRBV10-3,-,TGTGCCATCGCCTACCGTAGCGACGCGGGAGATACGCAGTATTTT,CAIAYRSDAGDTQYF
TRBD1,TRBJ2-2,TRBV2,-,TGTGCCAGCAGTGAGTTGGGACAGGGCACCGGGGAGCTGTTTTTT,CASSELGQGTGELFF
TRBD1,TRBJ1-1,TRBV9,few,TGTGCCAGCAGCGCCGGAGACAGGGTGAACACTGAAGCTTTCTTT,CASSAGDRVNTEAFF
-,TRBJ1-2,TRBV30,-,TGTGCCTGGAGTGTTGTCCTCGGGAATGGCTACACCTTC,CAWSVVLGNGYTF
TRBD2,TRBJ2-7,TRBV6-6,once,TGTGCCAGCAGTTACTCGGGACTAGCCTACGAGCAGTACTTC,CASSYSGLAYEQYF
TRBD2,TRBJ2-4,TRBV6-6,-,TGTGCCAGCATGCTGGGGGGGGCCAAAAACATTCAGTACTTC,CASMLGGAKNIQYF
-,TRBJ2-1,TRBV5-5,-,TGTGCCAGCAGCCGCGGGACCCACAATGAGCAGTTCTTC,CASSRGTHNEQFF
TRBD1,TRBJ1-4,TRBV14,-,TGTGCCAGCAGCCAAAGTTCGGGGACAGGGCGGTTTTTT,CASSQSSGTGRFF
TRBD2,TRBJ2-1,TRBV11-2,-,TGTGCCAGCAGCTCCCTGATGGGACTAGCCAACAATGAGCAGTTCTTC,CASSSLMGLANNEQFF
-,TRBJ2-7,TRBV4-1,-,TGCGCCAGCAGCCAAGACCCACTAGTTCCCGTCCCATACGAGCAGTACTTC,CASSQDPLVPVPYEQYF
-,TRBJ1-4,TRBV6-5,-,TGTGCCAGCAGTTACTCGTACAGTGCTAATGAAAAACTGTTTTTT,CASSYSYSANEKLFF
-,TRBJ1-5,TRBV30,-,TGTGCCTGGAGTGTAAAGAGTCAGCCCCAGCATTTT,CAWSVKSQPQHF
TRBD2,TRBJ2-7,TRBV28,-,TGTGCCAGCAGTTCTGAAGCGGGAGGGTCCTACGAGCAGTACTTC,CASSSEAGGSYEQYF
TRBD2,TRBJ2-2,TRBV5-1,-,TGCGCCAGCGGGGCGGGGGGGGCGGCGGCGAACACCGGGGAGCTGTTTTTT,CASGAGGAAANTGELFF
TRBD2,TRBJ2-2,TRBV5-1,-,TGCGCCAGCAACACCTTAGCGGGGGTGAACACCGGGGAGCTGTTTTTT,CASNTLAGVNTGELFF
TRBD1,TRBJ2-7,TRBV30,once,TGTGCCTGCAAAGGGGAGACAGGGTCTGGCTACGAGCAGTACTTC,CACKGETGSGYEQYF
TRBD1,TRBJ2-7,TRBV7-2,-,TGTGCCAGCAGCTTAGGGACAGGCATCTACGAGCAGTACTTC,CASSLGTGIYEQYF
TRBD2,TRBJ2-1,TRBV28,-,TGTGCCAGCACCCCGTGGGGGTTGGGACTAGCGGGAGGTAGAAATGAGCAGTTCTTC,CASTPWGLGLAGGRNEQFF
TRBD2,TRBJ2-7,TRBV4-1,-,TGCGCCAGCAGCCCCACTAGCGGTAGATTGTACTTGGGCTTC,CASSPTSGRLYLGF
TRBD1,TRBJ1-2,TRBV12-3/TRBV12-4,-,TGTGCCGCGGGACAGAGCTACCTATTATTCTCCTTC,CAAGQSYLLFSF
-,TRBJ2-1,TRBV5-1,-,TGCGCCAGCAGCTGGGTCGGGAGCTCCTACAATGAGCAGTTCTTC,CASSWVGSSYNEQFF
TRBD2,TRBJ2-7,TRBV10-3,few,TGTGCCATCAGGGGGATAAAACCTAGCGGTACCTCCTACGAGCAGTACTTC,CAIRGIKPSGTSYEQYF